The TCR beta chain described here comes from a study of cytomegalovirus exposure and HLA in healthy donors. Study outcomes and limitations: As a later analysis showed, several of the most significant clusters appeared to be linked to common viral pathogens. A few V segments could not be told apart, such as TRBV6-2 and TRBV6-3, and were left out.

V dropped 0 bases and J dropped 0 bases, with 8 bases sitting between them. The germline V gene has CDR1 SGHAT and CDR2 FQNNGV. The CDR3 sequence is 15 residues long. With respect to this clone: What it binds is unknown.

PCR was performed using 60 Vbeta and 13 Jbeta primers. In the study's own analysis: A follow-up analysis tallied tens of millions of unique TCR beta chains, about 11 million shared. Some clones are missing from TCRdb's copy, which holds only in-frame ones; the method was immunoSEQ multiplex PCR. Clone size and the V and J calls come from that table; the DNA yielded D and trimming. The profile shows more than 150,000 clones, over 70% of them singletons. Source material: PBMCs. The chain joins TRBV11-2 to TRBJ1-1, with D unresolved. The clonotype was recovered from a man between 18 and 29 years old in good health and CMV-seronegative. The CDR3 nucleotides are TGTGCCAGCAGCTTAGAAGGAGGGCTGAACACTGAAGCTTTCTTT. This codes for CASSLEGGLNTEAFF.